This T cell receptor (beta chain) came from a study of brain T cells in children with intractable seizures. Clones were read by immunoSEQ multiplex PCR, and TCRdb kept only the in-frame ones, dropping some. The repertoire has about 320,000 clones, roughly 93% of them found once; the top ten carry under 7%. Trimming cost V 4 bases and J 4 bases, with 13 bases left between them. There are 15 residues in the CDR3. Germline V gene data show CDR1 as MNHNY and CDR2 as SVGAGI (reference sequence). The time point: blood from clinic visit 5 months post-surgery; TSC patient then seizure free. The TCR comes from a boy in the first two years of life with tuberous sclerosis and intractable seizures. Sequences were derived from peripheral blood, sampled roughly 5 months after surgery. This chain connects TRBV6-6 to TRBJ1-4; a weak D match, TRBD1 (6 bases). CDR3 protein: CASSSTGALNEKLFF. DNA for the CDR3: TGTGCCAGCAGTTCGACGGGGGCCCTTAATGAAAAACTGTTTTTT.